These 10 T cell receptor beta chains originate from one sample sequenced in a study of molecular identifiers for immune sequencing clone quantification (dated by TCRdb to 2016 to 2019). The library was generated by PCR. The sequencer listed for this sample is NextSeq 500. TCRdb's own reprocessing of the public reads used fastp at Q25 and MiXCR and kept productive beta chains. Each entry is one CDR3 protein sequence, shown with its most common DNA and genes. The sample includes 300,000 to 400,000 distinct CDR3 sequences, with roughly a quarter observed a single time. The ten largest clones take up about 0.71% of the sample. The source material was naive CD8+ T cells from blood, with Jurkat cell RNA spiked in. The cell subset or site label, read with the paper, signifies: FACS-sorted CD8+CD4-CCR7+CD45RA+ naive T cells. Source of these receptors: a human donor in good health. Some libraries in this study had Jurkat cell RNA spiked in.

The chain carries TRBV6-2 or TRBV6-3 and TRBJ1-5, with 8 bases fitting TRBD1. The CDR3 covers 16 residues. The J segment lost 3 bases and the V segment lost 1 base, leaving 5 bases of the junction unmatched. Germline assignment: CDR1 MNHEY and CDR2 SVGEGT. In nucleotides, the CDR3 is TGTGCCAGCAGTTACTTCCAGGGGGCGGTCAATCAGCCCCAGCATTTT. Residues: CASSYFQGAVNQPQHF.

A few counts support this clonotype. V and J are TRBV30 and TRBJ2-1; no reliable D call. CDR1 and CDR2 (germline): GTSNPN, SVGIG (reference sequence). Deletions cut 4 bases from V and 3 bases from J, with 10 bases between. There are 13 residues in the CDR3. For the CDR3, the DNA is TGTGCCTGGATACCAACAGTCTACAATGAGCAGTTCTTC. Protein: CAWIPTVYNEQFF.

In its sample, this clonotype was seen many times. The chain recombines TRBV27 with TRBJ1-5, with a weak D call TRBD1 (5 bases). This CDR3 spans 14 amino acids. V lost 3 bases, J lost 6 bases, and 12 bases lay in between. Germline V gene data show CDR1 as MNHEY and CDR2 as SMNVEV (reference sequence). The CDR3 reads CASSFNQGVQPQHF. The CDR3 DNA sequence: TGTGCCAGCAGTTTTAACCAGGGTGTTCAGCCCCAGCATTTT.

This clonotype has at least ten counts. This chain joins TRBV20-1 and TRBJ1-1; no definite D call. CDR1 and CDR2 (germline): DFQATT, SNEGSKA (reference sequence). The V and J ends lost 4 bases and 3 bases respectively, with 18 bases between them. This CDR3 spans 15 amino acids. For the CDR3, the DNA is TGCAGTGCTATCGGGTTGGAAGACTTGGACACTGAAGCTTTCTTT. It translates to CSAIGLEDLDTEAFF.

This clonotype was recorded many times. This chain links TRBV5-1 with TRBJ2-3; 12 bases fit TRBD1. This CDR3 has 20 amino acids. Germline CDR1 SGHRS, CDR2 YFSETQ. J was trimmed by 1 base and V by 0 bases; bases with no gene match: 12. CDR3 residues: CASSLDDRGQGAIGTDTQYF. The CDR3 coding sequence is TGCGCCAGCAGCTTGGACGATAGGGGACAGGGGGCAATCGGCACAGATACGCAGTATTTT.

This clonotype was found a few times. The chain recombines TRBV20-1 with TRBJ2-7, with 7 bases lining up with TRBD1. Germline-derived CDR1 and CDR2 are DFQATT and SNEGSKA (reference sequence). This CDR3 spans 15 amino acids. Losses at the gene ends were 5 bases for V and 6 bases for J; bases not matched to a gene: 16. In DNA form, the CDR3 reads TGCAGTGCTGAGGGGGCAACAGGGGTAAGGGGCGAGCAGTACTTC. It encodes CSAEGATGVRGEQYF.

To note about this clonotype: One end of the junction varies from germline; a read error may be responsible. This sequence joins TRBV11-2 and TRBJ1-6; D unresolved. The CDR3 totals 17 residues. Germline loops: CDR1 SGHAT, CDR2 FQNNGV. This CDR3 reads CASSLVLTASPESHLHF. The CDR3 DNA sequence: TGTGCCAGCAGCTTAGTTTTAACAGCGTCCCCGGAGTCACACCTCCACTTT.

This clonotype was observed a few times. The J gene is TRBJ2-7, the V gene TRBV19, with D possibly TRBD1 on 5 matching bases. The CDR3 is 13 residues long. The germline CDR1 and CDR2 sequences are LNHDA and SQIVND (reference sequence). Trimming left V 4 bases short and J 3 bases short, with 10 bases between. The DNA of the CDR3 is TGTGCCAGTAGTAGCCCCGACAGCTACGAGCAGTACTTC. Translating gives CASSSPDSYEQYF.

This clonotype has a count of ten or more. The genes are TRBV27 and TRBJ1-1; 9 bases align to TRBD1. The CDR3 extends over 16 amino acids. Germline lookup yields CDR1 MNHEY and CDR2 SMNVEV (reference sequence). The V gene end was trimmed by 6 bases and the J gene end by 3 bases; junction bases not matched to a gene: 11. The CDR3 DNA reads TGTGCCAGCAGAGAGCTATTACAGGGGGCTTACACTGAAGCTTTCTTT. This codes for CASRELLQGAYTEAFF.

This clonotype has a count of ten or more. The rearrangement joins TRBV5-5 to TRBJ1-1, with a tentative D call TRBD1 (6 bases). Germline V gene lookup returns CDR1 SGHKS and CDR2 YYEKEE (reference sequence). The CDR3 totals 12 residues. V was shortened by 3 bases and J by 8 bases, with 11 bases between the two germline ends. The CDR3 spells CASSWNDREAFF. The CDR3 DNA reads as TGTGCCAGCAGCTGGAATGACAGGGAAGCTTTCTTT.